This T cell receptor (beta chain) was documented in a study of T cell changes during pregnancy in multiple sclerosis. There are 16 residues in the CDR3. The germline gives CDR1 SGHDN, CDR2 FVKESK. V was pared by 1 base and J by 2 bases, with 13 bases between. Generated by immunoSEQ multiplex PCR, the TCRdb table keeps only in-frame clones and is missing some. This sample has about 130,000 clones; roughly 97% occur once, and the top ten carry more than 0.4%. This chain connects TRBV14 to TRBJ2-3; maybe TRBD2 (6 bases). The sample was peripheral blood, taken after pregnancy. This clonotype was obtained from a female donor with multiple sclerosis, enrolled in a pregnancy study. Here the CDR3 reads CASSQASGLYTDTQYF. DNA for the CDR3: TGTGCCAGCAGCCAAGCTTCGGGACTTTACACAGATACGCAGTATTTT.